This T cell receptor beta chain was found in a study of shared clonotypes between healthy human individuals. Notes on the study in general: When compared with the clonotypes that were shared by all four sorted-subset donors, the non-shared clonotypes turned out to have lower generation probabilities. Clonotypes that were shared across four donors made up roughly 5.2% of naive CD4 clonotypes.

Authors' analysis steps: Junction-only immunoSEQ sequences carried no quality scores, so filtering differed. Sequencing was performed with immunoSEQ multiplex PCR; in TCRdb, only in-frame clones are kept and a portion is missing. D and trimming were read from the DNA, whereas the V and J calls and clone size are those reported in that table. The table lists about 1 million clones, more than 75% of them singletons. This clone was recorded once. Antigen specificity is unknown. The germline gives CDR1 SGHTA, CDR2 FQGNSA. The CDR3 contains 13 residues. Trimming cost V 1 base and J 8 bases, with 11 bases left between them. From CD4+ cells came CD45RA+ naive and CD45RA-negative memory subsets.

The rearrangement uses TRBV7-2 and TRBJ1-1; a weak D match, TRBD1 (5 bases). The sequence came from a man younger than 35 in good health. Some clones in this sample may be carry-over from other donors' samples. The sequenced material came from memory CD4+ T cells from PBMCs. Indicated subset: CD45RA-negative fraction. Here the CDR3 reads CASSLVGGIEAFF. The CDR3 DNA sequence: TGTGCCAGCAGCTTAGTCGGGGGGATAGAAGCTTTCTTT. The whole variable domain, remainder taken from reference TRBV7-2 and TRBJ1-1, is GAGVSQSPSNKVTEKGKDVELRCDPISGHTALYWYRQSLGQGLEFLIYFQGNSAPDKSGLPSDRFSAERTGGSVSTLTIQRTQQEDSAVYLCASSLVGGIEAFFGQGTRLTVV.